These T cell receptor beta chains were read from a single sample in a study of metastatic and nonmetastatic thyroid tumors. With MiXCR, TCRdb reprocessed the PCR reads. The data show roughly 13,000 clones, approximately 25% seen once. The sequencing sample was made of tumor tissue. These receptors all come from a female donor with papillary thyroid cancer or a benign thyroid nodule (not recorded which). Some clones in this sample may be carry-over from other donors' samples. CDR3s include the opening cysteine and the closing phenylalanine or tryptophan. Fields, in order: D gene, V gene, clone size, J gene, CDR3 protein. A D gene is named only where the DNA matches it firmly. The size field is filled for only some rows; it gives once, few, many or a size class.

D gene: -; V gene: TRBV5-6; clone size: many; J gene: TRBJ1-2; CDR3 protein: CASSWTGDTGYTF
D gene: -; V gene: TRBV7-2; clone size: -; J gene: TRBJ2-5; CDR3 protein: CASISQAGAGETQYF
D gene: -; V gene: TRBV7-9; clone size: -; J gene: TRBJ2-3; CDR3 protein: CASRQWLSTDTQYF
D gene: TRBD1; V gene: TRBV19; clone size: many; J gene: TRBJ2-3; CDR3 protein: CASSNRGASTDTQYF
D gene: -; V gene: TRBV5-1; clone size: -; J gene: TRBJ2-7; CDR3 protein: CASSVTGKNSYEQYF
D gene: TRBD2; V gene: TRBV20-1; clone size: medium-sized; J gene: TRBJ2-7; CDR3 protein: CSAILGTSGRDYEQYF
D gene: -; V gene: TRBV29-1; clone size: -; J gene: TRBJ2-6; CDR3 protein: CSVASGSNVLTF
D gene: TRBD1; V gene: TRBV12-3/TRBV12-4; clone size: few; J gene: TRBJ1-2; CDR3 protein: CASSWTPGQGAFGYTF
D gene: TRBD2; V gene: TRBV27; clone size: few; J gene: TRBJ2-1; CDR3 protein: CASRGASGRAENNEQFF
D gene: TRBD1; V gene: TRBV6-1; clone size: medium-sized; J gene: TRBJ2-7; CDR3 protein: CASSEYSGTGGYEQYF
D gene: -; V gene: TRBV14; clone size: many; J gene: TRBJ1-2; CDR3 protein: CASSQPSGSAGTLGGYTF
D gene: -; V gene: TRBV28; clone size: -; J gene: TRBJ1-1; CDR3 protein: CASSTALPNTEAFF
D gene: -; V gene: TRBV7-6; clone size: many; J gene: TRBJ1-2; CDR3 protein: CASSTASQGFYGYTF
D gene: -; V gene: TRBV28; clone size: -; J gene: TRBJ2-3; CDR3 protein: CASSFHREPDTQYF
D gene: TRBD1; V gene: TRBV12-3/TRBV12-4; clone size: few; J gene: TRBJ2-7; CDR3 protein: CASSFRDSQPEQYF
D gene: -; V gene: TRBV20-1; clone size: many; J gene: TRBJ2-7; CDR3 protein: CSASGPGAWEQYF
D gene: TRBD2; V gene: TRBV20-1; clone size: few; J gene: TRBJ2-1; CDR3 protein: CSARGLAGHGEQFF
D gene: -; V gene: TRBV15; clone size: medium-sized; J gene: TRBJ2-5; CDR3 protein: CATSYGKETQYF
D gene: -; V gene: TRBV20-1; clone size: many; J gene: TRBJ2-4; CDR3 protein: CSADAVSGNIQYF
D gene: -; V gene: TRBV5-1; clone size: medium-sized; J gene: TRBJ1-2; CDR3 protein: CASRPSPGHPSGSLF
D gene: TRBD1; V gene: TRBV2; clone size: -; J gene: TRBJ2-7; CDR3 protein: CASKGAYQQYF
D gene: -; V gene: TRBV6-1; clone size: medium-sized; J gene: TRBJ1-6; CDR3 protein: CASQTTRNSPLHF
D gene: -; V gene: TRBV30; clone size: -; J gene: TRBJ2-1; CDR3 protein: CAWIPWGALRTEQFF
D gene: -; V gene: TRBV25-1; clone size: few; J gene: TRBJ1-5; CDR3 protein: CASSESSYNQPQHF
D gene: -; V gene: TRBV11-3; clone size: -; J gene: TRBJ1-2; CDR3 protein: CASSSEGVGGDYGYTF
D gene: -; V gene: TRBV19; clone size: few; J gene: TRBJ2-7; CDR3 protein: CASSRDGGPPYEQYF
D gene: -; V gene: TRBV12-3/TRBV12-4; clone size: medium-sized; J gene: TRBJ1-1; CDR3 protein: CASSLQGWNTEAFF
D gene: -; V gene: TRBV28; clone size: few; J gene: TRBJ1-2; CDR3 protein: CASSTSQNYGYTF
D gene: TRBD1; V gene: TRBV20-1; clone size: many; J gene: TRBJ2-3; CDR3 protein: CSAMRQGGADTQYF
D gene: -; V gene: TRBV20-1; clone size: many; J gene: TRBJ2-3; CDR3 protein: CSARKHGVTDTQYF
D gene: TRBD1; V gene: TRBV3-1; clone size: -; J gene: TRBJ1-1; CDR3 protein: CASSQMSTGVGFF
D gene: -; V gene: TRBV5-6; clone size: many; J gene: TRBJ2-6; CDR3 protein: CASSRWGDSGANVLTF
D gene: TRBD2; V gene: TRBV7-3; clone size: -; J gene: TRBJ2-7; CDR3 protein: CASISERDYRSEQYF
D gene: -; V gene: TRBV7-2; clone size: -; J gene: TRBJ2-1; CDR3 protein: CASSFFYNEQFF
D gene: -; V gene: TRBV6-5; clone size: medium-sized; J gene: TRBJ2-2; CDR3 protein: CASSYSPTGELFF
D gene: TRBD1; V gene: TRBV20-1; clone size: many; J gene: TRBJ1-5; CDR3 protein: CSASGRVYRGNQPQHF
D gene: -; V gene: TRBV28; clone size: few; J gene: TRBJ1-2; CDR3 protein: CASSLDLNYGYTF
D gene: -; V gene: TRBV27; clone size: -; J gene: TRBJ2-6; CDR3 protein: CASTPSGAGVSGDKVLTF
D gene: -; V gene: TRBV5-1; clone size: many; J gene: TRBJ2-3; CDR3 protein: CASSWGPQVPDTQYF
D gene: -; V gene: TRBV7-9; clone size: -; J gene: TRBJ2-7; CDR3 protein: CASSLSIVGPREQYF
D gene: -; V gene: TRBV6-1; clone size: few; J gene: TRBJ1-3; CDR3 protein: CASSATGTSGNTIYF
D gene: TRBD1; V gene: TRBV12-3/TRBV12-4; clone size: medium-sized; J gene: TRBJ2-2; CDR3 protein: CASRKGGTGEVGELFF
D gene: TRBD2; V gene: TRBV12-5; clone size: few; J gene: TRBJ2-1; CDR3 protein: CASGLVTSNGQFF
D gene: -; V gene: TRBV7-2; clone size: few; J gene: TRBJ2-7; CDR3 protein: CASIFANEQYF
D gene: -; V gene: TRBV7-2; clone size: many; J gene: TRBJ1-6; CDR3 protein: CASSLVRGDNSPLHF
D gene: -; V gene: TRBV6-1; clone size: medium-sized; J gene: TRBJ2-3; CDR3 protein: CASSPRADTQYF
D gene: TRBD1; V gene: TRBV12-3/TRBV12-4; clone size: few; J gene: TRBJ1-1; CDR3 protein: CASSNQGAPVCTEAFF
D gene: -; V gene: TRBV28; clone size: -; J gene: TRBJ2-3; CDR3 protein: CASLGATLTDAQYF
D gene: TRBD1; V gene: TRBV30; clone size: -; J gene: TRBJ1-2; CDR3 protein: CAWSIQGAKSGYTF
D gene: -; V gene: TRBV7-9; clone size: few; J gene: TRBJ2-7; CDR3 protein: CASSLRDYEQYF
D gene: -; V gene: TRBV19; clone size: many; J gene: TRBJ2-1; CDR3 protein: CASRDTSYNEQFF
D gene: TRBD2; V gene: TRBV7-2; clone size: -; J gene: TRBJ2-7; CDR3 protein: CASSLAWGGRDEQYF
D gene: -; V gene: TRBV28; clone size: medium-sized; J gene: TRBJ2-1; CDR3 protein: CASSLDRTDEQFF
D gene: TRBD2; V gene: TRBV19; clone size: few; J gene: TRBJ2-1; CDR3 protein: CASSVSGIPGNEQFF
D gene: -; V gene: TRBV27; clone size: medium-sized; J gene: TRBJ1-6; CDR3 protein: CASSPRKNSPLHF
D gene: TRBD1; V gene: TRBV5-1; clone size: many; J gene: TRBJ1-6; CDR3 protein: CASSSSGTGTPLHF
D gene: -; V gene: TRBV20-1; clone size: -; J gene: TRBJ2-1; CDR3 protein: CSARVTGCLTYNEQFF
D gene: TRBD1; V gene: TRBV11-2; clone size: medium-sized; J gene: TRBJ1-6; CDR3 protein: CASRGQGEIPLHF